This passage covers 27 T cell receptor beta chains from one sample sequenced in a study of blood T cell repertoires in COVID-19. Produced via immunoSEQ multiplex PCR; TCRdb's table is partial and in-frame only. The table includes 300,000 to 400,000 clones, 80% to 90% detected once. Sequencing used peripheral blood. The source is a woman in her thirties with COVID-19, enrolled during active disease.

V usage is TRBV28 and J usage is TRBJ2-1; 8 positions agree with TRBD2. This CDR3 is 14 amino acids long. Unmatched junction bases numbered 8, after V lost 8 bases and J lost 5 bases. CDR1 MDHEN and CDR2 SYDVKM come from the germline V gene. The CDR3 reads CASSSSGPHNEQFF. DNA of the CDR3: TGTGCCAGCTCCTCTAGCGGGCCCCACAATGAGCAGTTCTTC. Full variable domain (missing parts from reference TRBV28 and TRBJ2-1): DVKVTQSSRYLVKRTGEKVFLECVQDMDHENMFWYRQDPGLGLRLIYFSYDVKMKEKGDIPEGYSVSREKKERFSLILESASTNQTSMYLCASSSSGPHNEQFFGPGTRLTVL.

The chain uses TRBV27 and TRBJ2-2; TRBD1 is a possible D gene (6 bases). Trimming took 5 bases from V and 1 from J, leaving 11 bases between them. Germline CDR1 MNHEY, CDR2 SMNVEV (reference sequence). The CDR3 runs 15 residues. Here the CDR3 DNA reads TGTGCCAGCAGTACAGGGTTGGGGAACACCGGGGAGCTGTTTTTT. Its protein is CASSTGLGNTGELFF.

CDR3 protein: CASSGPQDRFTGELFF. CDR3 nucleotides: TGTGCCAGCTCCGGACCCCAGGACAGATTCACCGGGGAGCTGTTTTTT. The rearrangement uses TRBV7-6 and TRBJ2-2; D is possibly TRBD1 (6 bases). The CDR3 extends over 16 amino acids. V lost 8 bases to trimming and J lost 4 bases, with 20 bases between them. Germline V gene data show CDR1 as SGHVS and CDR2 as FNYEAQ.

The chain is built from TRBV6-5 and TRBJ2-7; 7 bases are a match to TRBD2. The CDR3 length is 15 residues. Germline V gives CDR1 MNHEY, CDR2 SVGAGI. The V and J ends lost 3 bases and 4 bases, in that order; junction bases with no gene match: 9. This CDR3 reads CASSYGPSGEYEQYV. CDR3 sequence (DNA): TGTGCCAGCAGTTATGGTCCCAGCGGGGAGTACGAGCAGTACGTC.

J is TRBJ1-6 and V is TRBV3-1 (or the pseudogene TRBV3-2), with a tentative D call TRBD1 (5 bases). The CDR3 runs to 15 residues. Looked up from germline, CDR1 is LGHDT and CDR2 is YNNKEL (reference sequence). V lost 2 bases, J lost 8 bases, and 13 bases lay in between. DNA for the CDR3: TGTGCCAGCAGCCAAACCTCAGGGAGGGATTCACCCCTCCACTTT. As protein: CASSQTSGRDSPLHF.

Comment on this clone: The sample contains more than one DNA sequence encoding this CDR3. The J gene is TRBJ2-1, the V gene TRBV7-9, with 10 bases identical to TRBD1. There are 15 residues in the CDR3. V was pared by 5 bases and J by 1 base, with 2 bases of the junction left unmatched. Germline V CDR1 and CDR2: SEHNR, FQNEAQ (reference sequence). CDR3 coding DNA: TGTGCCAGCAGCCTGGGACAGGGGTCCTACAATGAGCAGTTCTTC. This codes for CASSLGQGSYNEQFF.

The V and J genes are TRBV6-5 and TRBJ2-3; 8 nucleotides match TRBD2. Germline CDR1 MNHEY, CDR2 SVGAGI. Trimming at V came to 6 bases and at J to 0 bases, leaving 2 bases not matched to a gene. The CDR3 loop spans 14 amino acids. The CDR3 spells CASRERGSTDTQYF. DNA for the CDR3: TGTGCCAGCAGAGAGCGGGGGAGCACAGATACGCAGTATTTT.

V gene TRBV3-1 (or the pseudogene TRBV3-2) combines with J gene TRBJ1-1, with 12 bases aligning to TRBD1. Germline V CDR1 and CDR2: LGHDT, YNNKEL (reference sequence). This CDR3 contains 21 residues. The V and J ends lost 5 bases and 5 bases, in that order; junction bases with no gene match: 24. This CDR3 reads CASSVQIPGQGALLGETEAFF. DNA of the CDR3: TGTGCCAGCAGCGTACAGATACCGGGACAGGGGGCCCTATTAGGGGAAACTGAAGCTTTCTTT.

The gene calls are TRBV2 and TRBJ2-3; 10 bases fit TRBD2. Germline trimming cut 7 bases from V and 3 bases from J; bases unmatched to any gene: 13. The CDR3 has 17 amino acids. Germline V gene sequence: CDR1 SNHLY, CDR2 FYNNEI. The CDR3 reads CASTRAGGLLNTDTQYF. In DNA, the CDR3 is TGTGCCAGCACTCGAGCGGGGGGGCTCCTTAATACAGATACGCAGTATTTT. Together with reference TRBV2 and TRBJ2-3, the CDR3 gives the full variable domain: EPEVTQTPSHQVTQMGQEVILRCVPISNHLYFYWYRQILGQKVEFLVSFYNNEISEKSEIFDDQFSVERPDGSNFTLKIRSTKLEDSAMYFCASTRAGGLLNTDTQYFGPGTRLTVL.

The V and J genes are TRBV15 and TRBJ2-1, with D possibly being TRBD2 (6 bases). Trimming took 0 bases from V and 8 from J, leaving 14 bases between them. The germline V gene encodes CDR1 LNHNV and CDR2 YYDKDF (reference sequence). The CDR3 runs 15 residues. CDR3 DNA: TGTGCCACCAGCAGAGATTCGTGGACTACCCATGAGCAGTTCTTC. Its protein is CATSRDSWTTHEQFF.

This clone was found a few times. The chain carries TRBV18 and TRBJ2-7; D is unclear. V was clipped by 5 bases and J by 6 bases, with 11 bases between them. The CDR3 loop spans 12 amino acids. Germline CDR1 is KGHSH and CDR2 is LQKENI. CDR3 protein: CASSASGGEQYV. CDR3 DNA sequence: TGTGCCAGCTCAGCCTCAGGTGGCGAGCAGTACGTC.

The V call is TRBV5-1, the J call TRBJ2-3; 7 bases map to TRBD2. The junction had 8 bases not matched to a gene; V was cut back by 4 bases and J by 0 bases. Germline loops: CDR1 SGHRS, CDR2 YFSETQ. CDR3 size: 16 residues. This CDR3 is CASSRTLAVSTDTQYF. In nucleotides, the CDR3 is TGCGCCAGCAGCCGGACCCTAGCGGTGAGCACAGATACGCAGTATTTT.

The chain carries TRBV15 and TRBJ1-5; 8 bases line up with TRBD1. Losses at the gene ends were 3 bases for V and 2 bases for J; bases not matched to a gene: 9. This CDR3 region has 17 residues. From germline, CDR1 is LNHNV and CDR2 YYDKDF (reference sequence). The CDR3 DNA follows: TGTGCCACCAGCAGGGAAGAGACAGGGGTAGGCAATCAGCCCCAGCATTTT. Its translation: CATSREETGVGNQPQHF.

The J gene is TRBJ1-2, the V gene TRBV24-1, with 7 positions matching TRBD1. The germline V gene encodes CDR1 KGHDR and CDR2 SFDVKD. Trimming removed 4 bases from V and 4 bases from J; junction bases left unmatched: 8. The CDR3 spans 15 residues. Here the CDR3 reads CATSDSRDSPYGYTF. The CDR3 region has the DNA TGTGCCACCAGTGACTCCAGGGACAGCCCCTATGGCTACACCTTC.

This clone has more than one count but fewer than ten. The chain employs TRBV18 and TRBJ1-1; 8 nucleotides agree with TRBD1. The CDR3 consists of 14 residues. Unmatched junction bases numbered 4, after V lost 2 bases and J lost 5 bases. The germline V gene has CDR1 KGHSH and CDR2 LQKENI. The CDR3 DNA follows: TGTGCCAGCTCACCAGACAGGGGTTGGACTGAAGCTTTCTTT. Amino acid sequence: CASSPDRGWTEAFF.

The chain carries TRBV11-2 and TRBJ1-2; 7 bases line up with TRBD1. Unmatched junction bases numbered 6, after V lost 0 bases and J lost 5 bases. CDR3 length: 15 amino acids. Per the germline V gene, CDR1 is SGHAT and CDR2 is FQNNGV. The CDR3 loop reads CASSLDLGGFYGYTF. The CDR3 nucleotides are TGTGCCAGCAGCTTAGATTTAGGGGGCTTTTATGGCTACACCTTC. Looking up the rest from reference TRBV11-2 and TRBJ1-2 gives the full variable domain: EAGVAQSPRYKIIEKRQSVAFWCNPISGHATLYWYQQILGQGPKLLIQFQNNGVVDDSQLPKDRFSAERLKGVDSTLKIQPAKLEDSAVYLCASSLDLGGFYGYTFGSGTRLTVV.

The chain has TRBV30 and TRBJ1-5; D unclear. Germline V gene sequence: CDR1 GTSNPN, CDR2 SVGIG (reference sequence). The CDR3 spans 12 residues. The germline V and J ends were trimmed by 1 base and 9 bases, with 10 bases remaining between them. DNA for the CDR3: TGTGCCTGGAGTGAGGCTGGGCCGCCCCAGCATTTT. Protein: CAWSEAGPPQHF.

This clone appeared once. The J gene is TRBJ2-2, the V gene TRBV27, with 7 bases that match TRBD2. Germline-derived CDR1 and CDR2 are MNHEY and SMNVEV (reference sequence). The trim removed 11 bases at V and 1 base at J, leaving 22 bases unmatched. The CDR3 totals 19 residues. For the CDR3, the DNA is TGTGCCCCCTTGCCTCCCCTAGTTTACTGGGGGGGGAACACCGGGGAGCTGTTTTTT. Its translation: CAPLPPLVYWGGNTGELFF.

The rearrangement uses TRBV11-2 and TRBJ1-2, with TRBD1 identical over 8 bases. Germline values: CDR1 SGHAT, CDR2 FQNNGV. V was clipped by 4 bases and J by 8 bases; unmatched bases: 9. CDR3 length: 14 amino acids. In DNA form, the CDR3 reads TGTGCCAGCAGCTCCGGGACAGGCCTTGAGGGCTACACCTTC. This sequence encodes CASSSGTGLEGYTF.

This clone was counted a single time. V is TRBV7-2 and J is TRBJ2-3; D is perhaps TRBD1 (5 bases). This CDR3 has 14 amino acids. CDR1 and CDR2 from the germline V gene are SGHTA and FQGNSA. The V end was cut by 5 bases, the J end by 2 bases, with 11 bases between. In nucleotides, the CDR3 is TGTGCCAGCAGCCCAGGGCCCTACACAGATACGCAGTATTTT. Translation gives CASSPGPYTDTQYF.

In this sample, this clone turned up once. This chain links TRBV3-1 (or the pseudogene TRBV3-2) with TRBJ1-3; D not resolved. The V gene's germline CDR1 is LGHDT and CDR2 YNNKEL (reference sequence). The CDR3 covers 15 residues. The V end was cut by 0 bases, the J end by 4 bases, with 10 bases between. The chain's CDR3 is CASSQDIGIGNTIYF. The CDR3, as DNA: TGTGCCAGCAGCCAAGATATCGGGATCGGAAACACCATATATTTT.

V gene TRBV7-9 combines with J gene TRBJ1-1; no firm D call. The V end lost 4 bases, the J end lost 1 base, and 10 bases lay between the germline ends. The CDR3 consists of 14 residues. Germline V gene data show CDR1 as SEHNR and CDR2 as FQNEAQ (reference sequence). CDR3 loop: CASSSWAGNTEAFF. In DNA, the CDR3 is TGTGCCAGCAGCTCGTGGGCTGGGAACACTGAAGCTTTCTTT.

The rearrangement uses TRBV28 and TRBJ1-2; 11 positions agree with TRBD1. In germline, CDR1 is MDHEN, CDR2 SYDVKM. The CDR3 runs 15 residues. After removal of 6 bases from V and 7 bases from J, the junction contained 10 bases not matched to a gene. CDR3 sequence reads: CASRNSGQGAFGYTF. The DNA of the CDR3 is TGTGCCAGCAGAAATTCCGGACAGGGGGCTTTTGGCTACACCTTC.

Comment on this clone: The sample contains more than one DNA sequence encoding this CDR3. CDR3 in amino acids: CASSSDRGRNYGYTF. The CDR3 nucleotides are TGCGCCAGCAGCTCCGACAGGGGACGAAACTATGGCTACACCTTC. The gene calls are TRBV5-1 and TRBJ1-2; 8 bases map to TRBD1. V shed 3 bases and J 2 bases; nucleotides not matched to a gene: 6. The CDR3 has 15 residues. The V gene's germline CDR1 is SGHRS and CDR2 YFSETQ.

A single count supports this clone. This chain joins TRBV9 and TRBJ2-7, with TRBD2 as a possible D gene (5 bases). V was pared by 2 bases and J by 2 bases, with 11 bases between. Germline V gene lookup returns CDR1 SGDLS and CDR2 YYNGEE. CDR3 length: 14 residues. CDR3 nucleotide sequence: TGTGCCAGCAGCGTTGATGAGGGCCCCTACGAGCAGTACTTC. Protein: CASSVDEGPYEQYF.

A few counts support this clone. The chain is built from TRBV10-3 and TRBJ2-1; D possibly corresponds to TRBD2 (5 bases). Germline CDR1 ENHRY, CDR2 SYGVKD. This CDR3 spans 15 amino acids. V shed 0 bases and J shed 0 bases, with 6 bases lying between them. CDR3 nucleotide sequence: TGTGCCATCAGTGAGTCGGAGGTCTCCTACAATGAGCAGTTCTTC. Translated: CAISESEVSYNEQFF.

The rearrangement links TRBV6-2 or TRBV6-3 to TRBJ2-1; 12 bases match TRBD2. The germline V gene has CDR1 MNHEY and CDR2 SVGEGT. Trimming took 4 bases from V and 8 from J; bases not matched to a gene: 9. This CDR3 comprises 16 residues. The CDR3 DNA follows: TGTGCCAGCAGTTCCACGGGACTAGCGGGCCCGGATGAGCAGTTCTTC. This gives the protein CASSSTGLAGPDEQFF.